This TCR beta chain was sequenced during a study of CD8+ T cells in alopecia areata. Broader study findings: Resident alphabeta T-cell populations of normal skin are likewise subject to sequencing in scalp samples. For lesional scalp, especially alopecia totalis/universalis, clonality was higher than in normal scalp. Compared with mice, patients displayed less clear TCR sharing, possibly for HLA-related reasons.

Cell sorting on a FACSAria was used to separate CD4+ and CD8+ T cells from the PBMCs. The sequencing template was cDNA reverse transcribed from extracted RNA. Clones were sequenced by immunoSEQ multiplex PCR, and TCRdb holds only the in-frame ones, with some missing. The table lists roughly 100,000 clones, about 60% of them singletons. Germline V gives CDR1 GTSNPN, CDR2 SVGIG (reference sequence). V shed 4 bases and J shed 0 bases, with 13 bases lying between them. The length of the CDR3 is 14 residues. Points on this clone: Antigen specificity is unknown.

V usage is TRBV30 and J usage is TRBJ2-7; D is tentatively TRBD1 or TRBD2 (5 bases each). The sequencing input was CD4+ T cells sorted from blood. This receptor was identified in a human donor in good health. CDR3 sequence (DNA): TGTGCCTGGAAGGAGGCAGGGATCTCCTACGAGCAGTACTTC. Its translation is CAWKEAGISYEQYF.